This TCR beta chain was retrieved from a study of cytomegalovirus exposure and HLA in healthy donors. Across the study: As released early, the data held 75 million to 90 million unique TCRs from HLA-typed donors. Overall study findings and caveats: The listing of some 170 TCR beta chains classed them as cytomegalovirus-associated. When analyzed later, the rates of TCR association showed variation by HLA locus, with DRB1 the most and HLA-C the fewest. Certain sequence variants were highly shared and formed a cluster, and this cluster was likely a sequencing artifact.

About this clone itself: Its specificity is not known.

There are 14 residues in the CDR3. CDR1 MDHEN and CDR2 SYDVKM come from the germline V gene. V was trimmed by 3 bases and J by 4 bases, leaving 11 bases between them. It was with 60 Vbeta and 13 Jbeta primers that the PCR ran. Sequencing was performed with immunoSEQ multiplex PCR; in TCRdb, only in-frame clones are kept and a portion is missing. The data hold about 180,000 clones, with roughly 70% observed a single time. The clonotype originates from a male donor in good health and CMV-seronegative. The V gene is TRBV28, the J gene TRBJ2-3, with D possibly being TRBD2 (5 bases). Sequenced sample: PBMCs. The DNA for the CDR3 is TGTGCCAGCAGTTTGGCTAGCCGCCCAGATACGCAGTATTTT. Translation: CASSLASRPDTQYF.